Each of the 10 T cell receptor beta chains below was sequenced from the same sample in a study of blood T cells in healthy people across ages. A second PCR, run for about 7 to 11 cycles, used a sample-barcoded 5' primer plus a J-beta primer mix. Using its own MiXCR run on the 5' RACE reads, TCRdb lists one record per CDR3 protein. The table records roughly 1,800,000 distinct CDR3 sequences, about 50% of them present only once. Material for sequencing was blood. The source is a woman in her thirties or forties in good health.

The V and J genes are TRBV29-1 and TRBJ2-5; D is ambiguous. Germline CDR1 SQVTM, CDR2 ANQGSEA. The CDR3 contains 13 residues. The germline V and J ends were trimmed by 0 bases and 3 bases, with 8 bases remaining between them. The CDR3 loop reads CSVEDRWEETQYF. CDR3 DNA sequence: TGCAGCGTTGAAGATAGGTGGGAAGAGACCCAGTACTTC.

V gene TRBV7-3 combines with J gene TRBJ2-1, with 10 bases lining up with TRBD2. V shed 5 bases and J 6 bases; nucleotides not matched to a gene: 7. Germline lookup yields CDR1 SGHTA and CDR2 FQGTGA. The CDR3 has 15 amino acids. For the CDR3, the DNA is TGTGCCAGCAGCCCCACTAGCGGGGTCGGCAATGAGCAGTTCTTC. It encodes CASSPTSGVGNEQFF.

This rearrangement joins TRBV7-2 to TRBJ2-3, with TRBD2 matching over 10 bases. CDR3 length: 16 amino acids. Trimming cost V 1 base and J 5 bases; bases outside gene matches: 6. Germline V gene lookup returns CDR1 SGHTA and CDR2 FQGNSA. The CDR3 protein is CASSLGAGGRIDTQYF. The DNA for the CDR3 is TGTGCCAGCAGCTTAGGAGCGGGGGGGCGTATAGATACGCAGTATTTT.

The chain couples TRBV28 to TRBJ1-2, with 11 bases fitting TRBD1. V was clipped by 11 bases and J by 8 bases; unmatched bases: 7. The CDR3 has 12 residues. The germline CDR1 and CDR2 sequences are MDHEN and SYDVKM. The CDR3 sequence: CAGQGAARGYTF. The CDR3 DNA is TGTGCCGGACAGGGGGCCGCGAGGGGCTACACCTTC.

This sequence joins TRBV6-1 and TRBJ2-4; either TRBD1 or TRBD2 may supply D (5 bases each). CDR1 MNHNS and CDR2 SASEGT come from the germline V gene. CDR3 length: 10 amino acids. V was trimmed by 10 bases and J by 13 bases, leaving 14 bases between them. CDR3 region: CAIGTYEQYF. The CDR3 nucleotides read TGTGCCATAGGGACGTATGAGCAGTACTTC.

This clonotype was seen a few times. This rearrangement joins TRBV15 to TRBJ2-6; D may correspond to TRBD1 or TRBD2 (5 bases each). The germline CDR1 and CDR2 sequences are LNHNV and YYDKDF (reference sequence). The CDR3 totals 13 residues. The V and J ends lost 11 bases and 4 bases respectively, with 12 bases between them. CDR3 DNA sequence: TGTGCCGCAGCCGGGGACGGGGCCAACGTCCTGACTTTC. Encoded protein: CAAAGDGANVLTF.

The chain links TRBV7-9 to TRBJ2-3, with 7 positions matching TRBD2. From germline, CDR1 is SEHNR and CDR2 FQNEAQ (reference sequence). The V gene end was trimmed by 5 bases and the J gene end by 5 bases; junction bases not matched to a gene: 7. The CDR3 extends over 14 amino acids. For the CDR3, the DNA is TGTGCCAGCAGCAGACTAGCCGGTATAGATACGCAGTATTTT. It is translated as CASSRLAGIDTQYF.

The J gene is TRBJ2-1, the V gene TRBV20-1, with 7 bases lining up with TRBD2. Trimming removed 0 bases from V and 5 bases from J; junction bases left unmatched: 10. Per germline, CDR1 DFQATT and CDR2 SNEGSKA (reference sequence). This CDR3 contains 16 residues. The CDR3 loop reads CSARDRQRGGDNEQFF. The CDR3 DNA reads TGCAGTGCTAGAGATAGGCAGCGGGGAGGGGACAATGAGCAGTTCTTC.

V gene TRBV29-1 combines with J gene TRBJ1-2; D possibly corresponds to TRBD1 (6 bases). This CDR3 has 12 amino acids. Looked up from germline, CDR1 is SQVTM and CDR2 is ANQGSEA. Trimming pared 2 bases from V and 4 bases from J, leaving 8 bases between. The CDR3 bases are TGCAGCGTTGAACCAGGGGTCTATGGCTACACCTTC. Translating it yields CSVEPGVYGYTF.

The rearrangement links TRBV27 to TRBJ2-1; D perhaps matches TRBD1 (6 bases). Trimming shortened V by 1 base and J by 4 bases, and 11 bases separated the two germline ends. Looked up from germline, CDR1 is MNHEY and CDR2 is SMNVEV (reference sequence). The CDR3 is made up of 15 amino acids. Here the CDR3 reads CASSLFGTNYNEQFF. The DNA of the CDR3 is TGTGCCAGCAGTTTATTCGGGACAAATTACAATGAGCAGTTCTTC.